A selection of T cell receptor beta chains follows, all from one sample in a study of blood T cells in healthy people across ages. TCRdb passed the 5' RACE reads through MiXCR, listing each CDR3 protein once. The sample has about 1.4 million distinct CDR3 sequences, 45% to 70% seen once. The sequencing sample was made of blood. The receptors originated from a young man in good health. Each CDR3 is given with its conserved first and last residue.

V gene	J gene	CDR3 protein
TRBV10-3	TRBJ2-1	CAISEGRAGLARNEQFF
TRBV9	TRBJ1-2	CASSGPTGGLNGYTF
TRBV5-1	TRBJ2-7	CASNQDSYEQYF
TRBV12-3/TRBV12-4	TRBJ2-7	CASSRVSYEQYF
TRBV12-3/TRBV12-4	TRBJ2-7	CASSSGTGMLAYEQYF
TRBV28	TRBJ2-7	CASTGQGARYEQYF
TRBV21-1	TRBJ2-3	CASRGRSPDTQYF
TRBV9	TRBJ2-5	CASSAETARVGETQYF
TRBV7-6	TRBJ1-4	CASSLGYKGSNEKLFF
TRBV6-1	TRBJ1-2	CASSNNLQGADGYTF
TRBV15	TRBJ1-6	CATSSGTVNYNSPLHF
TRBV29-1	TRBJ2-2	CSVKGTGGELFF
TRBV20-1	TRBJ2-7	CSAGTLAAGGEQYF
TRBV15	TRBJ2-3	CATRDSNSSTDTQYF
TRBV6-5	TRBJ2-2	CASSPLDAGGTGELFF
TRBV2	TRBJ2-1	CASSSYRGRTYNEQFF
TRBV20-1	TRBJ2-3	CSARAIQKGEDTQYF
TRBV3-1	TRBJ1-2	CASSQEGHRGNYGYTF
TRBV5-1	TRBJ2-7	CASSSTSGLRYEQYF
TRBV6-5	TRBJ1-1	CASSYGFGTEAFF
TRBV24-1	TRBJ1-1	CATSAREGNTEAFF
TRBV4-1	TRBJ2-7	CASSQGRDRGFYEQYF
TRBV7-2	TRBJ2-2	CASSWPGQSYPGELFF
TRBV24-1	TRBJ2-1	CATSTVNSYNEQFF
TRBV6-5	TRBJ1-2	CASSYNVDRNNPEGYTF
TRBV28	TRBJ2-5	CASIPGGEVETQYF
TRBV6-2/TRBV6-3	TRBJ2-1	CASSYLSGGLNEQFF
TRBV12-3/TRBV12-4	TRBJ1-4	CASSLMGAVAEKLFF
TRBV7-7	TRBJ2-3	CASSPHSFTDTQYF
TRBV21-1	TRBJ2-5	CASTPRGSQETQYF
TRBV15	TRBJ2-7	CATSREAIQFYEQYF
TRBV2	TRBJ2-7	CASRKQVDSFLHEQYF
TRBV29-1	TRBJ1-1	CSVENRQNTEAFF
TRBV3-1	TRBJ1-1	CASSRPGDTEAFF
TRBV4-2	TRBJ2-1	CASSQVSLINEQFF
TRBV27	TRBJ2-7	CASSLSGGSAYEQYF
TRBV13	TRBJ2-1	CACSFYQLRSNEQFF
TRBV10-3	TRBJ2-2	CAISIAGATTGELFF
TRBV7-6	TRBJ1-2	CASSLGLGQDDYGYTF
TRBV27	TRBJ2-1	CASSLSTIYNEQFF
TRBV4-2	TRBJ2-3	CASSQGPVTGTSTDTQYF
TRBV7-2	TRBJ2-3	CASSPKREGGDTQYF
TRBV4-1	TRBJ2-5	CASSQAGGERTQYF
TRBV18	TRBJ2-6	CASSPPSPGANVLTF
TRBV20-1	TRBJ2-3	CSASGPDTQYF
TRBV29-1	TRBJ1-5	CSVGTDRGNNQPQHF
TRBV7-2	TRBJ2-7	CASSLPGQRNYEQYF
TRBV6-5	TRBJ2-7	CASSSDSPYEQYF
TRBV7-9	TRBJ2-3	CASSFSVPGQLITDTQYF
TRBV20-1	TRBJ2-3	CSAHRQEHKDTQYF
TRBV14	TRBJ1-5	CASSQERNREGPNQPQHF
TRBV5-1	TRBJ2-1	CASSRKEGASDNEQFF
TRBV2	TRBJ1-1	CASKDSMNTEAFF
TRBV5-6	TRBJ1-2	CASSLAGEGYGYTF
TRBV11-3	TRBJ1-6	CASSFVSGSPLHF